The clone carrying this T cell receptor (beta chain) was seen ten or more times. This specimen comes from a study of early T cells in non-severe SARS-CoV-2 infection. On the study more broadly: From unsorted whole blood, bulk RNA was sequenced, and the chains remained unpaired.

V was clipped by 6 bases and J by 1 base, with 4 bases between them. The CDR3 length is 11 residues. Separate cDNA molecules each had unique molecular identifiers attached to them. MiXCR was run by TCRdb on the 5' RACE reads, yielding one entry per CDR3 protein. The top ten hold about 22% of the sample, which has under 45,000 distinct CDR3 sequences, less than 7% seen once. The chain links TRBV12-3 or TRBV12-4 to TRBJ2-7; no reliable D call. The TCR was taken from an adult who was a healthcare worker with PCR-confirmed SARS-CoV-2 infection or an uninfected control (not recorded which). Sequenced here: whole blood, sampled at baseline. The CDR3 is CASRQSYEQYF. CDR3 sequence (DNA): TGTGCCAGCAGACAGTCCTACGAGCAGTACTTC.